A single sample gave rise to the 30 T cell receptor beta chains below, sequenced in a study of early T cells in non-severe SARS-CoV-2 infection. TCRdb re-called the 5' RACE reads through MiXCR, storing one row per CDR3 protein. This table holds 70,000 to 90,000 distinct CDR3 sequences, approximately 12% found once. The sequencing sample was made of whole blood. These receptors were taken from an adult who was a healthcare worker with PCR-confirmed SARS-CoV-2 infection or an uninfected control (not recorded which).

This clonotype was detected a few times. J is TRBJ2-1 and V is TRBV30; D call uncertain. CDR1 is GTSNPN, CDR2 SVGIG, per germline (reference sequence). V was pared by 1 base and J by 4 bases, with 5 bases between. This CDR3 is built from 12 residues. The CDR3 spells CAWSEGYNEQFF. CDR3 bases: TGTGCCTGGAGTGAGGGATACAATGAGCAGTTCTTC.

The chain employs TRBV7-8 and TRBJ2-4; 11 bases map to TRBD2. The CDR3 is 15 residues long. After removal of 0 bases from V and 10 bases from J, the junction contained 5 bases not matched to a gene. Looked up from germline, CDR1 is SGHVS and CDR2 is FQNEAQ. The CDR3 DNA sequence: TGTGCCAGCAGCTTAGCGTGGGCTAGCGGGAGGATTCAGTACTTC. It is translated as CASSLAWASGRIQYF.

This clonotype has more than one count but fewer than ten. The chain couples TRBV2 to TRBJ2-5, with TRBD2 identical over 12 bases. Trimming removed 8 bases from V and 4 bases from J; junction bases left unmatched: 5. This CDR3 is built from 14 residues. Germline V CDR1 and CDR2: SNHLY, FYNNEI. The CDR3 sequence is CASDAGLAGETQYF. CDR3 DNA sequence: TGTGCCAGCGACGCGGGACTAGCGGGAGAGACCCAGTACTTC.

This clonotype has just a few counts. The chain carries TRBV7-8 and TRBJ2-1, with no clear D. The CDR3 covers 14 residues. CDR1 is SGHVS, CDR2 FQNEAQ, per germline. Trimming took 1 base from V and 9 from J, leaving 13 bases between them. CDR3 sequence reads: CASSLGRGGGEQFF. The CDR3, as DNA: TGTGCCAGCAGCTTAGGTAGAGGCGGCGGTGAGCAGTTCTTC.

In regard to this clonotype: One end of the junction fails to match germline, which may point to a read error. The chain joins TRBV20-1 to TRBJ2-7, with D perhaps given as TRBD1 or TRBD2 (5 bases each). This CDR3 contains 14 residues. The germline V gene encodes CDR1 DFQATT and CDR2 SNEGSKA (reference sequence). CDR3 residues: CSTRDETWSYEQYF. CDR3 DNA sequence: TGCAGTACTAGGGACGAGACATGGTCCTACGAGCAGTACTTC.

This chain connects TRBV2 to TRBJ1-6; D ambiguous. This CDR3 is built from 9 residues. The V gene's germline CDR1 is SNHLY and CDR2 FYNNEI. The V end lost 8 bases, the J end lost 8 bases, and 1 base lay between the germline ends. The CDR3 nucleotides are TGTGCCAGCTATTCACCCCTCCACTTT. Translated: CASYSPLHF.

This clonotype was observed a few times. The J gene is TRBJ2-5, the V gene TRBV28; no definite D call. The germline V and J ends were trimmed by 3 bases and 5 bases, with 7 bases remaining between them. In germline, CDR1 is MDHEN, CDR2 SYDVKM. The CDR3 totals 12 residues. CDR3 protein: CASSFAWETQYF. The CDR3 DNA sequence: TGTGCCAGCAGTTTCGCCTGGGAGACCCAGTACTTC.

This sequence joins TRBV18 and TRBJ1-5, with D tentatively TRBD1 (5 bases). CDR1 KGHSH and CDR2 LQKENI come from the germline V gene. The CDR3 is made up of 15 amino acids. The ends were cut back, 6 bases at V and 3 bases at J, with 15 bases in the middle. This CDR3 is CASSPTGLNNQPQHF. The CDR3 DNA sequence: TGTGCCAGCTCCCCTACGGGACTCAACAATCAGCCCCAGCATTTT.

The CDR3: CAWRRDGYTF. The CDR3, as DNA: TGTGCCTGGAGGCGTGACGGCTACACCTTC. The rearrangement uses TRBV30 and TRBJ1-2; the D is unclear. The CDR3 contains 10 residues. With 3 bases removed from V and 8 bases from J, the gap between germline ends came to 7 bases. Germline assignment: CDR1 GTSNPN and CDR2 SVGIG (reference sequence).

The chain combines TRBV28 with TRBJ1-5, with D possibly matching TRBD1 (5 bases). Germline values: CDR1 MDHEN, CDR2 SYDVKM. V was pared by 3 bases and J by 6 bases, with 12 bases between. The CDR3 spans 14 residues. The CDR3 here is CASSFRRDLQPQHF. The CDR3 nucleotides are TGTGCCAGCAGTTTTCGGCGGGACCTTCAGCCCCAGCATTTT.

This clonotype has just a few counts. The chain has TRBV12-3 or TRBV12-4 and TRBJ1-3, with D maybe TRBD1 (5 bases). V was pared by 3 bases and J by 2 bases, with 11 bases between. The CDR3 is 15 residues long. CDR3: CASSFGAGPGNTIYF. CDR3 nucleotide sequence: TGTGCCAGCAGTTTCGGCGCAGGGCCTGGAAACACCATATATTTT.

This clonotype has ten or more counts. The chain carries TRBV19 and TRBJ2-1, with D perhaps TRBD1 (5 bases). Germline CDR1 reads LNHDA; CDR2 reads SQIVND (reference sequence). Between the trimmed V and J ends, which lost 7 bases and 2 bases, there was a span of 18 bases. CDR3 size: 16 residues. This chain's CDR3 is CASTSRSGSTYNEQFF. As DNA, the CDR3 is TGTGCCAGTACCTCCCGGTCAGGGTCCACCTACAATGAGCAGTTCTTC. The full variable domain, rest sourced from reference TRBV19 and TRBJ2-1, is DGGITQSPKYLFRKEGQNVTLSCEQNLNHDAMYWYRQDPGQGLRLIYYSQIVNDFQKGDIAEGYSVSREKKESFPLTVTSAQKNPTAFYLCASTSRSGSTYNEQFFGPGTRLTVL.

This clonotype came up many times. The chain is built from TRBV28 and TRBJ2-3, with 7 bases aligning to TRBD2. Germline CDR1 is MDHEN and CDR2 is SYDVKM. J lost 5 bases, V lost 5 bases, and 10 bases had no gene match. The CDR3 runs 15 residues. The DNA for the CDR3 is TGTGCCAGCAGTCAGGCGGGGGAAGCGATAGATACGCAGTATTTT. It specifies CASSQAGEAIDTQYF. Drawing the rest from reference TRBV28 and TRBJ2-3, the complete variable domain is DVKVTQSSRYLVKRTGEKVFLECVQDMDHENMFWYRQDPGLGLRLIYFSYDVKMKEKGDIPEGYSVSREKKERFSLILESASTNQTSMYLCASSQAGEAIDTQYFGPGTRLTVL.

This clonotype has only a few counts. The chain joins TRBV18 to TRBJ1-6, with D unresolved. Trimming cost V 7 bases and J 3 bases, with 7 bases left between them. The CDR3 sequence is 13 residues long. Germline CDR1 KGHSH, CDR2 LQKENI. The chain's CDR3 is CASYRDYNSPLHF. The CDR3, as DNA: TGTGCCAGCTACCGGGACTATAATTCACCCCTCCACTTT.

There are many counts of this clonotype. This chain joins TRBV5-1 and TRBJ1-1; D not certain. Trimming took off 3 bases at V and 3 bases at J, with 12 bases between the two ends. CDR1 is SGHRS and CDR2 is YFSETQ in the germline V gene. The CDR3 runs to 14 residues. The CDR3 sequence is CASSWGGGDTEAFF. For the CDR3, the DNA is TGCGCCAGCAGCTGGGGAGGAGGCGACACTGAAGCTTTCTTT.

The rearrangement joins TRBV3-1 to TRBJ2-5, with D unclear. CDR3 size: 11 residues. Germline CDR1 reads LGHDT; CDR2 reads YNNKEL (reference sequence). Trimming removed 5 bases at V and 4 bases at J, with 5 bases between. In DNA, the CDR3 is TGTGCCAGCAGCATACGAGAGACCCAGTACTTC. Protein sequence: CASSIRETQYF.

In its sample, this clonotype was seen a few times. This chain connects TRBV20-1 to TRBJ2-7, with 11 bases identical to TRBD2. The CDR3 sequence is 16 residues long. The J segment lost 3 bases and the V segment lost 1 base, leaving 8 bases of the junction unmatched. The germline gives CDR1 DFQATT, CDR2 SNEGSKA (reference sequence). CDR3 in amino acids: CSARGDSGRGFYEQYF. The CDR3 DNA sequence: TGCAGTGCTAGAGGAGATAGCGGGAGGGGGTTCTACGAGCAGTACTTC.

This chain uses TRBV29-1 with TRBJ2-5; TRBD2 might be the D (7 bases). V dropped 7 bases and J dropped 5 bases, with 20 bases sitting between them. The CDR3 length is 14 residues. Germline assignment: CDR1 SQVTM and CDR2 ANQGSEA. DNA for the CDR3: TGCAGCGCCCTAGGGGGGGGGAGGACGGAGACCCAGTACTTC. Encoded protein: CSALGGGRTETQYF.

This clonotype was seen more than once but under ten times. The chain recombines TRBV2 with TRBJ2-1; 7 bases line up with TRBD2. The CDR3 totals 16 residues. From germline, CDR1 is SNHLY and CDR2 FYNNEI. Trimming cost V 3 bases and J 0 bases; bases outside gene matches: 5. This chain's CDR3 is CASSEGLAASYNEQFF. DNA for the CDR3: TGTGCCAGCAGTGAGGGCCTAGCGGCCTCCTACAATGAGCAGTTCTTC.

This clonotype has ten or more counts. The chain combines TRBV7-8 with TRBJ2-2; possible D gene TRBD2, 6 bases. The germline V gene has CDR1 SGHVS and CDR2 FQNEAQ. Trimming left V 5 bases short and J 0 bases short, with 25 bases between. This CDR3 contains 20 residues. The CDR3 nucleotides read TGTGCCAGCAGCCCCGTACCAGGACTCCAACTAGCCGCGAACACCGGGGAGCTGTTTTTT. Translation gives CASSPVPGLQLAANTGELFF.

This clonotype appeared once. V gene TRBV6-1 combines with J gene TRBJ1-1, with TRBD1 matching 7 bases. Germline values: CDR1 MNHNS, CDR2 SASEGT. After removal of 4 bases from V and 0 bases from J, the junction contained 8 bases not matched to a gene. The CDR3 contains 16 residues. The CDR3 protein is CASSGGQTTLNTEAFF. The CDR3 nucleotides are TGTGCCAGCAGTGGGGGACAGACGACTTTGAACACTGAAGCTTTCTTT.

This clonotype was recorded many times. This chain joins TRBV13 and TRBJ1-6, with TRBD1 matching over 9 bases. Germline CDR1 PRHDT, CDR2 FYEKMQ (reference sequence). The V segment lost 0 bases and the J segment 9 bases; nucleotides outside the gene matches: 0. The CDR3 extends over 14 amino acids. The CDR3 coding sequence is TGTGCCAGCAGCTTAGGACAGGGGGCTTCACCCCTCCACTTT. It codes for CASSLGQGASPLHF. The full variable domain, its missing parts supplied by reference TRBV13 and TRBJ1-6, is AAGVIQSPRHLIKEKRETATLKCYPIPRHDTVYWYQQGPGQDPQFLISFYEKMQSDKGSIPDRFSAQQFSDYHSELNMSSLELGDSALYFCASSLGQGASPLHFGNGTRLTVT.

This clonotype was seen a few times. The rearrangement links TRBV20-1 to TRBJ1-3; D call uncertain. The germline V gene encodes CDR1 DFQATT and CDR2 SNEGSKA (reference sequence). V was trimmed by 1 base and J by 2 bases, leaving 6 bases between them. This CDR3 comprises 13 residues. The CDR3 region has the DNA TGCAGTGCTAGAGGGAGGGCTGGAAACACCATATATTTT. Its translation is CSARGRAGNTIYF.

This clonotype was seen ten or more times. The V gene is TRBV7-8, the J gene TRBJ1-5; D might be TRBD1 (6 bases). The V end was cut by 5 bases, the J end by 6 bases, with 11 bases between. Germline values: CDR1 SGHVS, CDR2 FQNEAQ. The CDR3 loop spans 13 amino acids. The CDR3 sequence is CASSPLGGQPQHF. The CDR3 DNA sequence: TGTGCCAGCAGCCCCCTAGGGGGTCAGCCCCAGCATTTT.

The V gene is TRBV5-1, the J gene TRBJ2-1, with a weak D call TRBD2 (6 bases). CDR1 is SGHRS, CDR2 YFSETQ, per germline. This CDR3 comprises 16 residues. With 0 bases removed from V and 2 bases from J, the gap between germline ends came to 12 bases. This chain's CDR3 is CASSLAPSDAYNEQFF. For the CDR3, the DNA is TGCGCCAGCAGCTTGGCCCCTAGCGACGCCTACAATGAGCAGTTCTTC. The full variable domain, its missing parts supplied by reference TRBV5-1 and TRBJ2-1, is KAGVTQTPRYLIKTRGQQVTLSCSPISGHRSVSWYQQTPGQGLQFLFEYFSETQRNKGNFPGRFSGRQFSNSRSEMNVSTLELGDSALYLCASSLAPSDAYNEQFFGPGTRLTVL.

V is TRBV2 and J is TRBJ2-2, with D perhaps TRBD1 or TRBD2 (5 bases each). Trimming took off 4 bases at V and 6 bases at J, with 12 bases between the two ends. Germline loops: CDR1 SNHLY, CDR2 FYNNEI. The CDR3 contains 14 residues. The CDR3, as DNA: TGTGCCAGCAGTGCCCCAGGGCGGGCCGGGGAGCTGTTTTTT. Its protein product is CASSAPGRAGELFF.

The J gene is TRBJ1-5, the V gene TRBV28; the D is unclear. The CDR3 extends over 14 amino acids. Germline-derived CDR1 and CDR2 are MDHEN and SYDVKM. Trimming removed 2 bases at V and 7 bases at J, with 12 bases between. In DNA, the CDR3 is TGTGCCAGCAGTTTACCCCCGGGGAGACAGCCCCAGCATTTT. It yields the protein CASSLPPGRQPQHF.

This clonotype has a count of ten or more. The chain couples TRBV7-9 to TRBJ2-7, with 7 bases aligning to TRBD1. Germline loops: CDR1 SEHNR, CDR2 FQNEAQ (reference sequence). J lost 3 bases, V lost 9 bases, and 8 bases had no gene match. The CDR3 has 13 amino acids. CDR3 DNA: TGTGCCAGTAGGGACAGTACCGTCTACGAGCAGTACTTC. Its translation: CASRDSTVYEQYF.

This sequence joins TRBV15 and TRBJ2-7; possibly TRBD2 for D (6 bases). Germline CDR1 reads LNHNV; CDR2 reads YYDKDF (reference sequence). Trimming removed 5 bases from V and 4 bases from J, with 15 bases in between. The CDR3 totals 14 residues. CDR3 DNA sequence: TGTGCCACCAGCGCGGCGGGATACGCGTACGAGCAGTACTTC. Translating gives CATSAAGYAYEQYF. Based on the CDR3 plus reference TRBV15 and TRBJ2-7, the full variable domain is DAMVIQNPRYQVTQFGKPVTLSCSQTLNHNVMYWYQQKSSQAPKLLFHYYDKDFNNEADTPDNFQSRRPNTSFCFLDIRSPGLGDTAMYLCATSAAGYAYEQYFGPGTRLTVT.

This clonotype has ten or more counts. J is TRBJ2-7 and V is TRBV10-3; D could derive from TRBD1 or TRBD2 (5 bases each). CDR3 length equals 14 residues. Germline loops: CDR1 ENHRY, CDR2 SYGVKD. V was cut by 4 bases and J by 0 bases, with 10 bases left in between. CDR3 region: CAISAGTASYEQYF. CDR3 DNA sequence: TGTGCCATCAGTGCCGGGACGGCCTCCTACGAGCAGTACTTC.